These 11 T cell receptor beta chains came from one sample sequenced in a study of shared clonotypes between healthy human individuals. The method was immunoSEQ multiplex PCR; TCRdb's version includes in-frame clones alone and lacks a portion of them. The sample carries around 990,000 clones, 60% to 85% recorded once. Sample: memory CD4+ T cells from PBMCs. Documented subset: CD45RA-negative fraction. Receptors were obtained from a man younger than 35 in good health. Some clones in this sample may be carry-over from other donors' samples.

The rearrangement uses TRBV19 and TRBJ2-7, with D possibly called TRBD1 or TRBD2 (6 bases each). CDR3 length: 15 amino acids. Per the germline V gene, CDR1 is LNHDA and CDR2 is SQIVND (reference sequence). Trimming removed 6 bases from V and 9 bases from J, with 24 bases in between. The CDR3: CASSEGPGRRDTQYF. For the CDR3, the DNA is TGTGCCAGTAGCGAGGGACCGGGCCGGCGGGACACGCAGTACTTC.

The chain couples TRBV7-9 to TRBJ2-2; no reliable D call. The CDR3 consists of 17 residues. Germline V lookup: CDR1 SEHNR, CDR2 FQNEAQ (reference sequence). The V gene lost 2 bases and the J gene lost 0 bases, with 13 bases spanning the gap. The CDR3 protein is CASSLSAARSNTGELFF. CDR3 nucleotide sequence: TGTGCCAGCAGCTTATCGGCAGCCAGGTCGAACACCGGGGAGCTGTTTTTT.

This clone was seen a few times. The genes are TRBV2 and TRBJ2-1, with 9 bases lining up with TRBD1. V shed 2 bases, J shed 6 bases, and the junction held 5 bases outside the gene matches. The CDR3 covers 15 residues. Germline CDR1 reads SNHLY; CDR2 reads FYNNEI. This CDR3 reads CASSENTGGFNEQFF. In nucleotides, the CDR3 is TGTGCCAGCAGTGAAAATACAGGGGGCTTCAATGAGCAGTTCTTC.

The V and J genes are TRBV28 and TRBJ1-4; 8 nucleotides align to TRBD1. Germline V gene lookup returns CDR1 MDHEN and CDR2 SYDVKM. The CDR3 consists of 16 residues. Trimming removed 7 bases from V and 5 bases from J; junction bases left unmatched: 12. The CDR3 DNA sequence: TGTGCCAGCACGGCGGCCCGGACAGGGACAAATGAAAAACTGTTTTTT. Translated: CASTAARTGTNEKLFF.

The V call is TRBV28, the J call TRBJ2-7; D not resolved. Germline V lookup: CDR1 MDHEN, CDR2 SYDVKM. The V and J ends lost 2 bases and 7 bases respectively, with 6 bases between them. The CDR3 runs to 11 residues. CDR3 amino acids: CASSLMVEQYF. As DNA, the CDR3 is TGTGCCAGCAGTTTAATGGTTGAGCAGTACTTC. Filled out from reference TRBV28 and TRBJ2-7, the complete variable domain reads DVKVTQSSRYLVKRTGEKVFLECVQDMDHENMFWYRQDPGLGLRLIYFSYDVKMKEKGDIPEGYSVSREKKERFSLILESASTNQTSMYLCASSLMVEQYFGPGTRLTVT.

The rearrangement joins TRBV27 to TRBJ1-3; possible D gene TRBD1, 5 bases. The CDR3 runs to 15 residues. Germline loops: CDR1 MNHEY, CDR2 SMNVEV (reference sequence). V was trimmed by 4 bases and J by 2 bases, leaving 12 bases between them. In DNA form, the CDR3 reads TGTGCCAGCAGTTCAGAGGGACTTCCTGGAAACACCATATATTTT. Protein sequence: CASSSEGLPGNTIYF.

V usage is TRBV4-3 and J usage is TRBJ1-2; 7 bases agree with TRBD1. This CDR3 has 17 amino acids. V lost 0 bases, J lost 4 bases, and 11 bases stayed unmatched. The germline CDR1 and CDR2 sequences are LGHNA and YSLEER. The CDR3 DNA reads TGCGCCAGCAGCCAAGATCCCCACAGGGGTCGGTCCTATGGCTACACCTTC. It specifies CASSQDPHRGRSYGYTF.

The chain joins TRBV27 to TRBJ1-1; TRBD1 is a possible D gene (6 bases). With 4 bases removed from V and 5 bases from J, the gap between germline ends came to 14 bases. This CDR3 comprises 14 residues. Looked up from germline, CDR1 is MNHEY and CDR2 is SMNVEV (reference sequence). The CDR3 spells CASSWIRGGTEAFF. In DNA form, the CDR3 reads TGTGCCAGCAGTTGGATCAGGGGAGGAACTGAAGCTTTCTTT.

This clone showed up many times. The gene calls are TRBV30 and TRBJ1-1; D is perhaps TRBD1 (5 bases). This CDR3 has 14 amino acids. V lost 2 bases and J 1 base, leaving 11 bases between the germline ends. Germline-derived CDR1 and CDR2 are GTSNPN and SVGIG (reference sequence). CDR3 region: CAWSTDTENTEAFF. CDR3 sequence (DNA): TGTGCCTGGAGTACGGACACCGAGAACACTGAAGCTTTCTTT. Supplemented by reference TRBV30 and TRBJ1-1, the full variable domain reads SQTIHQWPATLVQPVGSPLSLECTVEGTSNPNLYWYRQAAGRGLQLLFYSVGIGQISSEVPQNLSASRPQDRQFILSSKKLLLSDSGFYLCAWSTDTENTEAFFGQGTRLTVV.

A remark on this clone: Other DNA sequences in the sample encode the same CDR3. J is TRBJ2-1 and V is TRBV7-2, with TRBD2 matching 9 bases. Germline V gene sequence: CDR1 SGHTA, CDR2 FQGNSA. Trimming took 5 bases from V and 0 from J; bases not matched to a gene: 2. This CDR3 comprises 15 residues. The CDR3 coding sequence is TGTGCCAGCAGCCCACTAGCGGGCTCCTACAATGAGCAGTTCTTC. Protein: CASSPLAGSYNEQFF.

The rearrangement joins TRBV11-2 to TRBJ2-3; the match to TRBD1 covers 8 bases. The ends lost 1 base at V and 6 bases at J; junction bases unmatched: 0. The germline gives CDR1 SGHAT, CDR2 FQNNGV. The CDR3 has 13 residues. The CDR3 bases are TGTGCCAGCAGCTTAGGACAGGGGGATACGCAGTATTTT. Protein sequence: CASSLGQGDTQYF.